This T cell receptor (beta chain) was retrieved from a study of CD8 T cells in Susac syndrome. The CDR3 length is 19 residues. Germline CDR1 is DFQATT and CDR2 is SNEGSKA (reference sequence). V lost 0 bases to trimming and J lost 2 bases, with 22 bases between them. Random hexamers primed reverse transcription of about 0.5 to 1 ug RNA. Amplification of the TCR beta CDR3 was carried out by immunoSEQ multiplex PCR, which spanned a total of 54 Vbeta and 13 Jbeta segments. TCRdb reprocessed the immunoSEQ multiplex PCR reads via MiXCR and lists one record per CDR3 protein. Of approximately 220,000 distinct CDR3 sequences in the sample, about 90% were seen once.

This clonotype was sampled from a human donor with multiple sclerosis. Sequencing input: CD8+ T cells from PBMCs. This rearrangement joins TRBV20-1 to TRBJ2-2; D may be TRBD2 (5 bases). The CDR3 sequence is CSARDGRAQGYINTGELFF. The CDR3 nucleotides read TGCAGTGCTAGAGATGGGCGGGCACAAGGATACATAAACACCGGGGAGCTGTTTTTT.